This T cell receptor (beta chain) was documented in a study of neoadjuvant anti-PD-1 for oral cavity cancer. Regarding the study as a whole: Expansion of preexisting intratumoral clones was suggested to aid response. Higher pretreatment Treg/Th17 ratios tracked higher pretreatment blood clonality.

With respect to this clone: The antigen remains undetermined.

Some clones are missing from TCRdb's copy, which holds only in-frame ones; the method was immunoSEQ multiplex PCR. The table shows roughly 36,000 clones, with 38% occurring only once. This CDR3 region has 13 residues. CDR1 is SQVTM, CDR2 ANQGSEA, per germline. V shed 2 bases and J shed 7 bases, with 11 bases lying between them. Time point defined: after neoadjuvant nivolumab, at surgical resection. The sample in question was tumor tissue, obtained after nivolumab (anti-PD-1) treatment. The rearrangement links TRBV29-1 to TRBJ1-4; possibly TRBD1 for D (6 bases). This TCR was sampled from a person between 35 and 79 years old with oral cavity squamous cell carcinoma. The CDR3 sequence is CSVEPGAGEKLFF. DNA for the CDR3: TGCAGCGTTGAACCGGGGGCCGGTGAAAAACTGTTTTTT.